The subject of this entry is one TCR beta chain. This specimen belongs to a study of OX40 agonist ivuxolimab in advanced cancers. Across the study: Patients undergoing dose escalation presented with hepatocellular carcinoma, melanoma, renal cell or head and neck cancer.

CDR3 length: 13 amino acids. The germline gives CDR1 MNHNY, CDR2 SVGAGI (reference sequence). V gave up 7 bases and J gave up 2 bases; unmatched junction bases: 3. This table comes from immunoSEQ multiplex PCR, and its TCRdb copy is limited to in-frame clones, with some not included. The profile covers roughly 80,000 clones, with about 80% appearing a single time and 6.6% taken by the ten largest. The receptor was isolated from an adult with an advanced solid tumor such as melanoma, head and neck, liver or kidney cancer. The sequenced sample was CD4+ or CD8+ T cells sorted from blood, obtained in a trial of the OX40 agonist ivuxolimab. The rearrangement joins TRBV6-6 to TRBJ2-7; TRBD1 matches at 9 bases. The CDR3 nucleotides read TGTGCCAGCAACAGACAGGGGGCCTACGAGCAGTACTTC. As protein: CASNRQGAYEQYF.